This TCR beta chain is from a study of cytomegalovirus exposure and HLA in healthy donors. Turning to the study itself: According to later analysis, the same platform produced the roughly 120 validation and under 700 first-cohort repertoires. Whole-study findings and limits: A few chains tied to CMV proved CMV antigen-specific in vitro. Most TCRs appeared rarely, but some public TCRs recurred in many donors. According to reports, the classifier identified cytomegalovirus status with high specificity and sensitivity.

Germline loops: CDR1 SGHRS, CDR2 YFSETQ. V lost 4 bases and J lost 8; bases outside the gene matches: 20. This CDR3 has 19 amino acids. This clone was seen just once. Its antigen remains unknown. Assay used: immunoSEQ multiplex PCR; TCRdb lists only in-frame clones, some missing. The profile covers 78,000 or so clones, with 95% to 97% appearing a single time and roughly 1.6% taken by the ten largest. The receptor comes from a man aged 18-30 years in good health and CMV-seropositive. The sample was PBMCs. The J gene is TRBJ2-3, the V gene TRBV5-1; 12 nucleotides agree with TRBD2. The CDR3 DNA reads as TGCGCCAGCAGCCCTCCGGGACAGGGTCTAGCGGGAGGGCCGGGTACGCAGTATTTT. This codes for CASSPPGQGLAGGPGTQYF.